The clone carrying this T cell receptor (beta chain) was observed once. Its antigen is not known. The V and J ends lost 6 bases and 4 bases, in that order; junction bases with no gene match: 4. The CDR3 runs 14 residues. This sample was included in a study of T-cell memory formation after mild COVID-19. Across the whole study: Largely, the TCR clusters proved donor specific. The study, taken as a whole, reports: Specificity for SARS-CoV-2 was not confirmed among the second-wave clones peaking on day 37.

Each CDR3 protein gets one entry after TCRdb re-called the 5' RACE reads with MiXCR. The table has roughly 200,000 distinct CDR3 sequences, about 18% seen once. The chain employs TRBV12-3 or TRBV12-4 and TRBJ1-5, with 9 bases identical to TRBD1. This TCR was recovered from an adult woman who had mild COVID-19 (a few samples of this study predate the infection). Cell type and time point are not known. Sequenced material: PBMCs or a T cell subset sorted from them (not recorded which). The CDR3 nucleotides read TGTGCCAGCAGGCCCGGACAGGGGAATCAGCCCCAGCATTTT. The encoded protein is CASRPGQGNQPQHF.